This TCR beta chain was recovered during a study of blood T cell repertoires in COVID-19. Turning to the study itself: Whether acute or convalescent, the COVID-19 samples came from the United States, Italy and Spain. PBMCs, B-cell-depleted T cells, or T cells were the source of the cDNA or gDNA that made up the material.

The CDR3 has 16 residues. Germline CDR1 is MNHEY and CDR2 is SVGAGI. Trimming at V came to 3 bases and at J to 3 bases, leaving 7 bases not matched to a gene. Original methodology: From reference gene primer amplification, estimates of nucleated cell counts were derived. Assay used: immunoSEQ multiplex PCR; TCRdb lists only in-frame clones, some missing. V and J calls and clone size follow that table, whereas D and trimming were derived from the DNA. The data contain some 400,000 clones, 85% to 90% of them singletons. The sequenced material came from peripheral blood. The receptor's source is a man in his late teens or twenties with active or convalescent COVID-19. V and J are TRBV6-5 and TRBJ1-1, with 10 bases that match TRBD1. CDR3 in amino acids: CASSYYFGTGDTEAFF. The DNA of the CDR3 is TGTGCCAGCAGTTATTATTTCGGGACAGGGGACACTGAAGCTTTCTTT.